This TCR beta chain was documented in a study of cytomegalovirus exposure and HLA in healthy donors. As for this clone: The target antigen is unknown.

The CDR3 has 15 amino acids. The V and J ends lost 0 bases and 1 base respectively, with 9 bases between them. The germline CDR1 and CDR2 sequences are SGDLS and YYNGEE. Primers: 60 Vbeta forward and 13 Jbeta reverse. Clones were read by immunoSEQ multiplex PCR, and TCRdb kept only the in-frame ones, dropping some. The clone table shows about 65,000 clones, with the ten largest holding roughly 15%. Findings and caveats of the study: In vitro work confirmed that a few CMV-associated chains recognize CMV antigens.

What was sequenced was PBMCs. This receptor was identified in a boy between 10 and 17 years old in good health and CMV-seronegative. This chain connects TRBV9 to TRBJ2-3; no definite D call. DNA for the CDR3: TGTGCCAGCAGCGTAGCGGGTACGGGCACAGATACGCAGTATTTT. Residues: CASSVAGTGTDTQYF.